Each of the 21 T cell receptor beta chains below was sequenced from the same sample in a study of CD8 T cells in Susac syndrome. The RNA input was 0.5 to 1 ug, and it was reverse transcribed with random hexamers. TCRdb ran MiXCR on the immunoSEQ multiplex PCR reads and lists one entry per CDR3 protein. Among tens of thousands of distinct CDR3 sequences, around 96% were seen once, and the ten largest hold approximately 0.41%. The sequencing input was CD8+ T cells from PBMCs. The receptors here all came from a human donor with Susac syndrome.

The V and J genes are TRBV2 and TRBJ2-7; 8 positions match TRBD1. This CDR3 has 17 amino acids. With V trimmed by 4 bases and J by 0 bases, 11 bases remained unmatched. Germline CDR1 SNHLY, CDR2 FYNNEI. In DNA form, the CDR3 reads TGTGCCAGCAGTGTCGACAGGGCCACAGGGGGCTCCTACGAGCAGTACTTC. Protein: CASSVDRATGGSYEQYF.

The DNA of the CDR3 is TGTGCCAGCAGCCAAGTTTGGGGGGCTGAGCAGTTCTTC. Its protein is CASSQVWGAEQFF. The rearrangement uses TRBV14 and TRBJ2-1; either TRBD1 or TRBD2 may fit D (6 bases each). This CDR3 has 13 amino acids. Germline CDR1 SGHDN, CDR2 FVKESK. Trimming took 1 base from V and 9 from J, leaving 10 bases between them. Looking up the rest from reference TRBV14 and TRBJ2-1 gives the full variable domain: EAGVTQFPSHSVIEKGQTVTLRCDPISGHDNLYWYRRVMGKEIKFLLHFVKESKQDESGMPNNRFLAERTGGTYSTLKVQPAELEDSGVYFCASSQVWGAEQFFGPGTRLTVL.

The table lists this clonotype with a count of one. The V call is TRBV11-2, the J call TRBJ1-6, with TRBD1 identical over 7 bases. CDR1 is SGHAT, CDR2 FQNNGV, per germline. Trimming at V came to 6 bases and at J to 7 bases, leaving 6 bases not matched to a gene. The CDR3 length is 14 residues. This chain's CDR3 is CASSPRQGNSPLHF. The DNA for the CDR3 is TGTGCCAGCAGTCCGCGACAGGGCAATTCACCCCTCCACTTT.

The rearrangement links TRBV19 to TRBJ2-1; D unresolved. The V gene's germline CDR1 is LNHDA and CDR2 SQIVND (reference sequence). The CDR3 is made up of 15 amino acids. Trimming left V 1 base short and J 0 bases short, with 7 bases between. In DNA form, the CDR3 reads TGTGCCAGTAGTATAGGGTCGAGCTCCTACAATGAGCAGTTCTTC. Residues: CASSIGSSSYNEQFF.

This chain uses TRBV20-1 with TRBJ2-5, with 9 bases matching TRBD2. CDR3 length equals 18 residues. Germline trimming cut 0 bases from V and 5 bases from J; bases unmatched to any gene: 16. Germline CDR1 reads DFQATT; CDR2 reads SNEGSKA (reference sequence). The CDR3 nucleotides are TGCAGTGCTAGAGATGGGGGACTAGCTCGAAGGTTTGGGGAGACCCAGTACTTC. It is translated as CSARDGGLARRFGETQYF.

For the CDR3, the DNA is TGCGCCAGCAGCCAAGAAATCGCGGGAGGGACAGATACGCAGTATTTT. Translated: CASSQEIAGGTDTQYF. V usage is TRBV4-3 and J usage is TRBJ2-3; 9 bases map to TRBD2. Germline lookup yields CDR1 LGHNA and CDR2 YSLEER. V was pared by 0 bases and J by 3 bases, with 4 bases of the junction left unmatched. The CDR3 totals 16 residues.

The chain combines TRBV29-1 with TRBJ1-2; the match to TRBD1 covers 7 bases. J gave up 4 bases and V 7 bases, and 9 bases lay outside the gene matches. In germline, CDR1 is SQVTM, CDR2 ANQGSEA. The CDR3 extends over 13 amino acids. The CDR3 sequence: CSAVNRDSYGYTF. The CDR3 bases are TGCAGCGCCGTTAACCGGGACAGCTATGGCTACACCTTC.

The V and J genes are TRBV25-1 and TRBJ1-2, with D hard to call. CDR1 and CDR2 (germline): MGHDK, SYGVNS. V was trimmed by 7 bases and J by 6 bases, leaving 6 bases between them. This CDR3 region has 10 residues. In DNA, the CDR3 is TGTGCCAGCATGGGGAATGGCTACACCTTC. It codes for CASMGNGYTF.

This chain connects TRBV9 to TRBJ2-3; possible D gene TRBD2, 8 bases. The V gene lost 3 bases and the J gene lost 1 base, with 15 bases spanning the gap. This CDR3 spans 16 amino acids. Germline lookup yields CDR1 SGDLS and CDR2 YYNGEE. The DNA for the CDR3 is TGTGCCAGCAGCGCGGGAGGGGGCGGGCGCACAGATACGCAGTATTTT. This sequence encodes CASSAGGGGRTDTQYF.

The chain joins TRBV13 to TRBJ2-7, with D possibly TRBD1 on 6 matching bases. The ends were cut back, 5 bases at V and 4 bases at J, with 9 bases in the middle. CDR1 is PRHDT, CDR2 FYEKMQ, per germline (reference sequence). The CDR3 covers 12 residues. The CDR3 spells CASSLDRYEQYF. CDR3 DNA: TGTGCCAGCAGCCTGGACAGATACGAGCAGTACTTC.

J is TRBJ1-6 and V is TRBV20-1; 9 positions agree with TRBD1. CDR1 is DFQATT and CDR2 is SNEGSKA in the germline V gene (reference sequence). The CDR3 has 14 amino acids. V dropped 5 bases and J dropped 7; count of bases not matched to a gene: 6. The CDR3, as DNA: TGCAGTGCTCGCGACAGGGGGGGAAATTCACCCCTCCACTTT. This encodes CSARDRGGNSPLHF.

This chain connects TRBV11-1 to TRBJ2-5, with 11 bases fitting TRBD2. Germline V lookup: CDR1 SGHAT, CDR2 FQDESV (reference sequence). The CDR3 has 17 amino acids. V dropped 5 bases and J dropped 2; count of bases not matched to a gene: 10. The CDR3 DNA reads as TGTGCCAGCAGCCCCAGGCTAGCGGGAGGATGGCAAGAGACCCAGTACTTC. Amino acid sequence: CASSPRLAGGWQETQYF.

In nucleotides, the CDR3 is TGTGCCAGCAGCCTACGGACAGGGAAAGCTTTCTTT. Protein sequence: CASSLRTGKAFF. The V gene is TRBV4-2, the J gene TRBJ1-1, with TRBD1 identical over 8 bases. V lost 4 bases and J lost 9; bases outside the gene matches: 4. CDR1 and CDR2 from the germline V gene are LGHNA and YNFKEQ. The CDR3 sequence is 12 residues long.

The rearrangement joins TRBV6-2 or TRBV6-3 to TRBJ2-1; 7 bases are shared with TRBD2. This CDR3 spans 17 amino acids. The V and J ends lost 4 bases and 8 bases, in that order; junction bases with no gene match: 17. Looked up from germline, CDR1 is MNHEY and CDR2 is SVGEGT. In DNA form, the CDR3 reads TGTGCCAGCAGTTTCCCTCCCCTAGCGGCTTGGTCGGATGAGCAGTTCTTC. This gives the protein CASSFPPLAAWSDEQFF.

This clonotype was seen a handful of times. CDR3 sequence (DNA): TGTGCCAGCAGCCAAGATAGTACTCCCTACGAGCAGTACTTC. This gives the protein CASSQDSTPYEQYF. This chain links TRBV3-1 with TRBJ2-7; D gene uncertain. The V gene's germline CDR1 is LGHDT and CDR2 YNNKEL (reference sequence). Trimming shortened V by 0 bases and J by 2 bases, and 8 bases separated the two germline ends. The CDR3 consists of 14 residues.

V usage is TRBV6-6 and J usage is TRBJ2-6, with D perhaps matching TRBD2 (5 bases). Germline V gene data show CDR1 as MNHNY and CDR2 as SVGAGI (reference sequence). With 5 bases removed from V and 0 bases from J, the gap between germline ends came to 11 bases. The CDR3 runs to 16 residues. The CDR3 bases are TGTGCCAGCAGTAACGGGCGGGTCTCTGGGGCCAACGTCCTGACTTTC. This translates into CASSNGRVSGANVLTF.

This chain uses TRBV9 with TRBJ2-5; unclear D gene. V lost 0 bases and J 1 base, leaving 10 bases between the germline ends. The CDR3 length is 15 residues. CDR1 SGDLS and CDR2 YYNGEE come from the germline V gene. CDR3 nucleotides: TGTGCCAGCAGCGTAGTTACGGGTACCCAAGAGACCCAGTACTTC. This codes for CASSVVTGTQETQYF.

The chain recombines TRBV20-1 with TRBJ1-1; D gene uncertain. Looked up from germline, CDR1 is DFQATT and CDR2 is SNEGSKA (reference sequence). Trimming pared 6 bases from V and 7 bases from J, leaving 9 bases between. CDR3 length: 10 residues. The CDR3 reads CSAADGEAFF. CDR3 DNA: TGCAGTGCCGCGGACGGTGAAGCTTTCTTT.

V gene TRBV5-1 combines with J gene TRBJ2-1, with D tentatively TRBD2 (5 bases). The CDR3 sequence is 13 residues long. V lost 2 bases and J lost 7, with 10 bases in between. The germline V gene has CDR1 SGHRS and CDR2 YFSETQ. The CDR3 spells CASSLPGSNEQFF. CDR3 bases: TGCGCCAGCAGCTTACCGGGATCGAATGAGCAGTTCTTC.

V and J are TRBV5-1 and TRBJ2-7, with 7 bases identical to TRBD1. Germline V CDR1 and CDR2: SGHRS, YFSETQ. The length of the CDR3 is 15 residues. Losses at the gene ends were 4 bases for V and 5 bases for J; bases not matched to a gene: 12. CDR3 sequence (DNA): TGCGCCAGCAGCAGCCAGGGGGAGCGAATGAACGAGCAGTACTTC. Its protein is CASSSQGERMNEQYF. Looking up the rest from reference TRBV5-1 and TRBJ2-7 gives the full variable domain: KAGVTQTPRYLIKTRGQQVTLSCSPISGHRSVSWYQQTPGQGLQFLFEYFSETQRNKGNFPGRFSGRQFSNSRSEMNVSTLELGDSALYLCASSSQGERMNEQYFGPGTRLTVT.

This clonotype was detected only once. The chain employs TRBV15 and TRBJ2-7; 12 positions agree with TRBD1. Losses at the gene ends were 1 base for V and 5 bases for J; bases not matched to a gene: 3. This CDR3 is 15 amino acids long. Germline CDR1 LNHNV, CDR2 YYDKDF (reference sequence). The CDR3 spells CATSRAGDRGHEQYV. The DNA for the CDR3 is TGTGCCACCAGCAGAGCTGGGGACAGGGGGCACGAGCAGTACGTC.